These T cell receptor beta chains were read from a single sample in a study of T cell repertoires in cytomegalovirus infection. From the reads, TCRdb called clonotypes with MiXCR, one entry per CDR3 protein. The table shows hundreds of thousands of distinct CDR3 sequences, with approximately 46% occurring only once. No antigen has been assigned to these receptors. This material consisted of cultured PBMCs, taken from culture after CMV antigen stimulation. All receptors derive from a human donor in good health (CMV status not recorded). Some clones in this sample may be carry-over from other donors' samples. Both conserved end residues are trimmed from each CDR3. Each record gives: J gene, V gene, CDR3 protein.

j_call: TRBJ1-2; v_call: TRBV7-2; cdr3_aa: ASSQQGVFYGYT
j_call: TRBJ1-4; v_call: TRBV7-2; cdr3_aa: ASSFGRVNEKLF
j_call: TRBJ2-1; v_call: TRBV5-4; cdr3_aa: ASSLDRGQYNEQF
j_call: TRBJ2-2; v_call: TRBV6-5; cdr3_aa: ASRQGWEELF
j_call: TRBJ2-1; v_call: TRBV7-2; cdr3_aa: ASSFAGTPGNNEQF
j_call: TRBJ2-4; v_call: TRBV7-8; cdr3_aa: ASSQLRLGLTAKNIQY
j_call: TRBJ1-5; v_call: TRBV28; cdr3_aa: ASSPGQGSWQPQH
j_call: TRBJ2-1; v_call: TRBV4-1; cdr3_aa: ASSQVREGFNEQF
j_call: TRBJ2-1; v_call: TRBV7-8; cdr3_aa: ASSLDSLNEQF
j_call: TRBJ2-3; v_call: TRBV29-1; cdr3_aa: SVRTFSTDTQY
j_call: TRBJ2-3; v_call: TRBV7-6; cdr3_aa: ASSFSSGGAGGTDTQY
j_call: TRBJ1-1; v_call: TRBV7-2; cdr3_aa: ASSLAAGTYTEAF
j_call: TRBJ2-2; v_call: TRBV29-1; cdr3_aa: SVDLEGSSTGELF
j_call: TRBJ2-4; v_call: TRBV6-8; cdr3_aa: ASRDRGLSKNIQY
j_call: TRBJ1-2; v_call: TRBV5-6; cdr3_aa: ASSQDDRELLGYT
j_call: TRBJ2-6; v_call: TRBV7-9; cdr3_aa: ASSLQGAGANVLT
j_call: TRBJ1-2; v_call: TRBV7-2; cdr3_aa: ASSPQTGRLGGYT
j_call: TRBJ2-7; v_call: TRBV10-3; cdr3_aa: AISGGPEQY
j_call: TRBJ2-7; v_call: TRBV19; cdr3_aa: ASSIGPLDEQY
j_call: TRBJ1-5; v_call: TRBV7-2; cdr3_aa: ASSLRTGRGQPQH
j_call: TRBJ2-1; v_call: TRBV6-2/TRBV6-3; cdr3_aa: ASSSHRNRDNEQF
j_call: TRBJ2-3; v_call: TRBV11-2; cdr3_aa: ASSSLAGTTSTDTQY
j_call: TRBJ1-1; v_call: TRBV7-2; cdr3_aa: ASSPRGRGSTEAF
j_call: TRBJ2-7; v_call: TRBV28; cdr3_aa: ASSLLGRGEQY
j_call: TRBJ2-1; v_call: TRBV19; cdr3_aa: ASSRGTSRNEQF
j_call: TRBJ1-1; v_call: TRBV10-3; cdr3_aa: AIRTGRAFEAF
j_call: TRBJ1-2; v_call: TRBV7-8; cdr3_aa: ASSLGAGIRYGYT
j_call: TRBJ1-2; v_call: TRBV7-9; cdr3_aa: ASSPDPGFGYT
j_call: TRBJ1-2; v_call: TRBV7-2; cdr3_aa: ASSLAPRGVLYGYT
j_call: TRBJ2-7; v_call: TRBV28; cdr3_aa: ASTPPLQLGEQY
j_call: TRBJ2-7; v_call: TRBV12-3/TRBV12-4; cdr3_aa: ASSLLAIQQY
j_call: TRBJ2-1; v_call: TRBV6-6; cdr3_aa: ASSERSLLAEYNEQF
j_call: TRBJ2-2; v_call: TRBV4-3; cdr3_aa: ASSSDRNTNTGELF
j_call: TRBJ2-2; v_call: TRBV19; cdr3_aa: ASSGAGELF
j_call: TRBJ1-2; v_call: TRBV6-2/TRBV6-3; cdr3_aa: ASGRDRGAYGYT
j_call: TRBJ1-5; v_call: TRBV10-3; cdr3_aa: AISGLKRSNSNQPQH
j_call: TRBJ2-7; v_call: TRBV6-2/TRBV6-3; cdr3_aa: ASSWDYYEQY
j_call: TRBJ2-7; v_call: TRBV5-1; cdr3_aa: ASSLGSGRGYEQY
j_call: TRBJ1-2; v_call: TRBV6-6; cdr3_aa: ASSYSWAGDYGYT
j_call: TRBJ2-7; v_call: TRBV11-2; cdr3_aa: ASSRIKGSSYEQY
j_call: TRBJ1-4; v_call: TRBV5-1; cdr3_aa: ASSLQAGGTNEKLF
j_call: TRBJ2-1; v_call: TRBV7-2; cdr3_aa: ASSLGRSNEQF
j_call: TRBJ1-2; v_call: TRBV5-4; cdr3_aa: ASSIPGQSYGYT
j_call: TRBJ2-5; v_call: TRBV7-2; cdr3_aa: ASSLAPGTGGKTQY
j_call: TRBJ1-1; v_call: TRBV7-2; cdr3_aa: ASSPAGTEAF
j_call: TRBJ2-1; v_call: TRBV7-2; cdr3_aa: ASSMTYKTGTTPEQF
j_call: TRBJ2-3; v_call: TRBV11-2; cdr3_aa: ASSLRPLADTQY
j_call: TRBJ1-4; v_call: TRBV14; cdr3_aa: ASSQRTGPNEKLF
j_call: TRBJ2-2; v_call: TRBV19; cdr3_aa: ATGQGGTGELF
j_call: TRBJ2-1; v_call: TRBV7-2; cdr3_aa: ASSSYPMNNEQF
j_call: TRBJ2-1; v_call: TRBV6-1; cdr3_aa: ASSGTAASSYNEQF
j_call: TRBJ2-1; v_call: TRBV10-3; cdr3_aa: AIKPGLAGEGDNEQF
j_call: TRBJ1-4; v_call: TRBV7-2; cdr3_aa: ASSFEPGREKLF
j_call: TRBJ2-5; v_call: TRBV12-3/TRBV12-4; cdr3_aa: ASSRGDSVASETQY
j_call: TRBJ2-3; v_call: TRBV7-2; cdr3_aa: ASSFLGALAGVADTQY
j_call: TRBJ2-1; v_call: TRBV7-9; cdr3_aa: ASSHPRSAAPYNEQF